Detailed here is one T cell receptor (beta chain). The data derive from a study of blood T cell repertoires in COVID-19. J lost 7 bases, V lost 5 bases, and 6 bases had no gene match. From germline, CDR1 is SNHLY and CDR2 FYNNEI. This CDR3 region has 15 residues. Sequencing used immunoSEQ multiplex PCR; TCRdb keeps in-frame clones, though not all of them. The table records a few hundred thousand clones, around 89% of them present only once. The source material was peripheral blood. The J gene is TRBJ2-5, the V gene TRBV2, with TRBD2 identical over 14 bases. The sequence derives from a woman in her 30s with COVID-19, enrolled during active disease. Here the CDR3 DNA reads TGTGCCAGCAGTAAAGGACTAGCGGGAGGTGTGACCCAGTACTTC. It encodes CASSKGLAGGVTQYF.